These 14 T cell receptor beta chains were sequenced from one sample in a study of T cell repertoires in cytomegalovirus infection. In TCRdb, the reads were re-called with MiXCR into one record per CDR3 protein. The sample yields a few hundred thousand distinct CDR3 sequences, over 7.5% seen once. The sequenced sample consisted of PBMCs. The receptor set was obtained from a human donor in good health (CMV status not recorded). Some clones in this sample may be carry-over from other donors' samples.

This clonotype was recorded at least ten times. V and J are TRBV7-2 and TRBJ1-5, with D possibly being TRBD1 (6 bases). Trimming pared 3 bases from V and 1 base from J, leaving 16 bases between. CDR3 length: 17 amino acids. Germline CDR1 is SGHTA and CDR2 is FQGNSA. CDR3 residues: CASSFGGGPGSNQPQHF. The CDR3 nucleotides are TGTGCCAGCAGCTTCGGGGGGGGGCCAGGAAGCAATCAGCCCCAGCATTTT.

This clonotype was recorded at least ten times. The chain combines TRBV20-1 with TRBJ2-1, with D possibly TRBD2 on 5 matching bases. In germline, CDR1 is DFQATT, CDR2 SNEGSKA (reference sequence). Trimming stripped 1 base from V and 5 bases from J, with 18 bases between. The CDR3 length is 16 residues. The CDR3 region has the DNA TGCAGTGCTAGAGGGTTATCGGGGAGATTTGACAATGAGCAGTTCTTC. The encoded protein is CSARGLSGRFDNEQFF.

About this clonotype: Germline and junction disagree at one end, which may indicate a read error. This rearrangement joins TRBV7-2 to TRBJ1-5; D gene unclear. The CDR3 extends over 15 amino acids. Per germline, CDR1 SGHTA and CDR2 FQGNSA. In nucleotides, the CDR3 is TGTGCCAGCAGCTTCCTCGTTTATAGCAATCAGTCCCAGCATTTT. Translating gives CASSFLVYSNQSQHF. The variable domain in full, completed from reference TRBV7-2 and TRBJ1-5, reads GAGVSQSPSNKVTEKGKDVELRCDPISGHTALYWYRQSLGQGLEFLIYFQGNSAPDKSGLPSDRFSAERTGGSVSTLTIQRTQQEDSAVYLCASSFLVYSNQSQHFGDGTRLSIL.

The sample holds many counts of this clonotype. The chain couples TRBV5-3 to TRBJ1-2; D is ambiguous. TRBV5-3 is flagged as an ORF with uncertain function. Trimming left V 2 bases short and J 3 bases short, with 5 bases between. The CDR3 extends over 12 amino acids. The CDR3 here is CARSLYHYGYTF. CDR3 nucleotides: TGTGCCAGAAGCTTATATCACTATGGCTACACCTTC.

This clonotype was detected many times. The gene calls are TRBV28 and TRBJ1-2, with TRBD1 matching 10 bases. The V gene's germline CDR1 is MDHEN and CDR2 SYDVKM. Trimming took 6 bases from V and 8 from J; bases not matched to a gene: 12. The CDR3 is made up of 15 amino acids. Written as DNA, the CDR3 is TGTGCCAGCAGGGCCGGGACAGGGGAAGTTGGAGGCTACACCTTC. Its translation is CASRAGTGEVGGYTF.

This clonotype was seen a few times. V gene TRBV28 combines with J gene TRBJ1-5, with D perhaps TRBD1 (6 bases). Trimming pared 6 bases from V and 0 bases from J, leaving 21 bases between. This CDR3 comprises 18 residues. In germline, CDR1 is MDHEN, CDR2 SYDVKM. CDR3 amino acids: CASSLSFKGHNSNQPQHF. DNA of the CDR3: TGTGCCAGCAGCTTAAGTTTCAAGGGACATAATAGCAATCAGCCCCAGCATTTT. The complete variable domain, with remaining parts taken from reference TRBV28 and TRBJ1-5, reads DVKVTQSSRYLVKRTGEKVFLECVQDMDHENMFWYRQDPGLGLRLIYFSYDVKMKEKGDIPEGYSVSREKKERFSLILESASTNQTSMYLCASSLSFKGHNSNQPQHFGDGTRLSIL.

The chain links TRBV20-1 to TRBJ2-1; D may match TRBD1 or TRBD2 (5 bases each). Germline-derived CDR1 and CDR2 are DFQATT and SNEGSKA (reference sequence). This CDR3 spans 18 amino acids. Trimming removed 1 base at V and 0 bases at J, with 19 bases between. This CDR3 reads CSARGGIGELGSYNEQFF. CDR3 coding DNA: TGCAGTGCTAGAGGGGGTATAGGGGAGCTAGGCTCCTACAATGAGCAGTTCTTC.

This clonotype was seen many times. The chain's CDR3 is CASSQARTSGIPETQYF. In nucleotides, the CDR3 is TGCGCCAGCAGCCAAGCCAGGACTAGCGGGATCCCAGAGACCCAGTACTTC. The chain uses TRBV4-1 and TRBJ2-5; 12 bases agree with TRBD2. Germline-derived CDR1 and CDR2 are MGHRA and YSYEKL. The CDR3 loop spans 17 amino acids. V lost 1 base to trimming and J lost 4 bases; unmatched junction nucleotides: 7.

The V gene is TRBV4-3, the J gene TRBJ2-4, with TRBD2 identical over 9 bases. Germline V gives CDR1 LGHNA, CDR2 YSLEER. The V segment lost 0 bases and the J segment 4 bases; nucleotides outside the gene matches: 4. This CDR3 region has 16 residues. The chain's CDR3 is CASSQELSGGKNIQYF. The CDR3 bases are TGCGCCAGCAGCCAAGAACTTAGCGGGGGTAAAAACATTCAGTACTTC.

V usage is TRBV30 and J usage is TRBJ2-3; 8 nucleotides line up with TRBD1. CDR3 length: 15 amino acids. Germline assignment: CDR1 GTSNPN and CDR2 SVGIG (reference sequence). V lost 0 bases, J lost 2 bases, and 4 bases stayed unmatched. The CDR3 protein is CAWSVGQGYTDTQYF. The CDR3 DNA sequence: TGTGCCTGGAGTGTAGGACAGGGATACACAGATACGCAGTATTTT. The whole variable domain, remainder taken from reference TRBV30 and TRBJ2-3, is SQTIHQWPATLVQPVGSPLSLECTVEGTSNPNLYWYRQAAGRGLQLLFYSVGIGQISSEVPQNLSASRPQDRQFILSSKKLLLSDSGFYLCAWSVGQGYTDTQYFGPGTRLTVL.

This clonotype has a count of ten or more. The rearrangement links TRBV7-9 to TRBJ2-1, with 8 bases matching TRBD1. The CDR3 totals 19 residues. The V and J ends lost 8 bases and 2 bases, in that order; junction bases with no gene match: 20. Germline V gives CDR1 SEHNR, CDR2 FQNEAQ (reference sequence). The CDR3 region is CASDAGTGLRTMPYNEQFF. The CDR3 nucleotides are TGTGCCAGCGACGCCGGGACAGGCTTAAGGACCATGCCCTACAATGAGCAGTTCTTC.

In its sample, this clonotype was seen a few times. The chain employs TRBV12-3 or TRBV12-4 and TRBJ1-1; D gene unclear. This CDR3 is built from 16 residues. Trimming pared 3 bases from V and 0 bases from J, leaving 14 bases between. CDR3 amino acids: CASSFHPRTVNTEAFF. The CDR3 nucleotides are TGTGCCAGCAGTTTCCATCCGAGGACGGTGAACACTGAAGCTTTCTTT.

The chain recombines TRBV19 with TRBJ2-6; TRBD1 matches 8 bases. Germline CDR1 reads LNHDA; CDR2 reads SQIVND (reference sequence). Trimming removed 3 bases from V and 4 bases from J; junction bases left unmatched: 8. The CDR3 extends over 17 amino acids. DNA of the CDR3: TGTGCCAGTAGTATTAGGCAGGGGGCGTTAGGGGCCAACGTCCTGACTTTC. It yields the protein CASSIRQGALGANVLTF.

In its sample, this clonotype was seen many times. The genes are TRBV11-2 and TRBJ2-4, with D unclear. The CDR3 is 11 amino acids. The germline gives CDR1 SGHAT, CDR2 FQNNGV. V lost 4 bases and J lost 10, with 8 bases in between. CDR3 amino acids: CASSSTWIQYF. In nucleotides, the CDR3 is TGTGCCAGCAGCTCAACCTGGATTCAGTACTTC. The variable domain in full, completed from reference TRBV11-2 and TRBJ2-4, reads EAGVAQSPRYKIIEKRQSVAFWCNPISGHATLYWYQQILGQGPKLLIQFQNNGVVDDSQLPKDRFSAERLKGVDSTLKIQPAKLEDSAVYLCASSSTWIQYFGAGTRLSVL.